This T cell receptor beta chain was sequenced in a study of cytomegalovirus exposure and HLA in healthy donors. Broader study findings: A later analysis, which compared TCR beta chains of equal frequency, found the HLA-associated ones more clonally expanded.

Germline lookup yields CDR1 SEHNR and CDR2 FQNEAQ (reference sequence). CDR3 length equals 16 residues. V shed 4 bases, J shed 1 base, and the junction held 5 bases outside the gene matches. Concerning this clone: Its antigen is still unknown.

There were likely unrecorded immune exposures, though donors were nominally healthy when sampled. PCR employed 60 Vbeta and 13 Jbeta primers. This table comes from immunoSEQ multiplex PCR, and its TCRdb copy is limited to in-frame clones, with some not included. This sample yields 150,000 to 200,000 clones, of which around 75% are seen a single time; approximately 2% belongs to the top ten. Sample: PBMCs. The chain couples TRBV7-9 to TRBJ2-7; TRBD2 aligns across 12 bases. The clonotype comes from a woman in her twenties or thirties in good health and CMV-seronegative. The CDR3 here is CASSSGLAGGSYEQYF. In nucleotides, the CDR3 is TGTGCCAGCAGCTCTGGGCTAGCGGGAGGGTCCTACGAGCAGTACTTC.